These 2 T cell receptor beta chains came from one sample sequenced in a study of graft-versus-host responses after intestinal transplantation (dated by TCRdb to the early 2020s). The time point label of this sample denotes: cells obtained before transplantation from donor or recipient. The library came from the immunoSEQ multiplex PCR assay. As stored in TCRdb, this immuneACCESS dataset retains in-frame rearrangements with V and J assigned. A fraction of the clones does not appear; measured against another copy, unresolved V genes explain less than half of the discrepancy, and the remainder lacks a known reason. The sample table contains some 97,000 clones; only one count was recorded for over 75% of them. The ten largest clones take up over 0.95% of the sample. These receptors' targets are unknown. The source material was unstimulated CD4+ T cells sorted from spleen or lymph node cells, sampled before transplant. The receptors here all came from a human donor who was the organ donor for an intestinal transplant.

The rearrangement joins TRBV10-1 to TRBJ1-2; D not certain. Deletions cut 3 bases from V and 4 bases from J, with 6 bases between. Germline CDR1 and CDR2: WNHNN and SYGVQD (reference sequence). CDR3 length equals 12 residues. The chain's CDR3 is CASSERSYGYTF. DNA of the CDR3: TGCGCCAGCAGTGAACGGAGCTATGGCTACACCTTC.

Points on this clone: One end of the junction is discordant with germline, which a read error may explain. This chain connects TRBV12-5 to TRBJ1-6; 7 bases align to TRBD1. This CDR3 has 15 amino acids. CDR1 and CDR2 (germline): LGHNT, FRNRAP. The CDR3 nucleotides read TGTGCTAGCGGTTCTGCCGGGACAGAAGCCTTTCCCCTCCACTTT. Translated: CASGSAGTEAFPLHF. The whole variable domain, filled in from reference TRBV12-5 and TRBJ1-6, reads DARVTQTPRHKVTEMGQEVTMRCQPILGHNTVFWYRQTMMQGLELLAYFRNRAPLDDSGMPKDRFSAEMPDATLATLKIQPSEPRDSAVYFCASGSAGTEAFPLHFGNGTRLTVT.